The present T cell receptor beta chain was sequenced within a study of T cell responses to AZD1222 COVID-19 vaccine. The data were produced by immunoSEQ multiplex PCR, yet TCRdb's version contains in-frame clones alone and is incomplete. The data contain about 120,000 clones, around nine tenths of them singletons. Germline V gene sequence: CDR1 SEHNR, CDR2 FQNEAQ (reference sequence). V lost 4 bases, J lost 4 bases, and 5 bases stayed unmatched. The CDR3 runs 16 residues. The rearrangement links TRBV7-9 to TRBJ2-3, with TRBD2 matching 13 bases. This sequence was found in an adult in good health. The source material was peripheral blood, sampled on day 0 of AZD1222 vaccination. The CDR3: CASSSGLAGAPDTQYF. CDR3 nucleotide sequence: TGTGCCAGCAGCTCCGGACTAGCGGGAGCCCCAGATACGCAGTATTTT.